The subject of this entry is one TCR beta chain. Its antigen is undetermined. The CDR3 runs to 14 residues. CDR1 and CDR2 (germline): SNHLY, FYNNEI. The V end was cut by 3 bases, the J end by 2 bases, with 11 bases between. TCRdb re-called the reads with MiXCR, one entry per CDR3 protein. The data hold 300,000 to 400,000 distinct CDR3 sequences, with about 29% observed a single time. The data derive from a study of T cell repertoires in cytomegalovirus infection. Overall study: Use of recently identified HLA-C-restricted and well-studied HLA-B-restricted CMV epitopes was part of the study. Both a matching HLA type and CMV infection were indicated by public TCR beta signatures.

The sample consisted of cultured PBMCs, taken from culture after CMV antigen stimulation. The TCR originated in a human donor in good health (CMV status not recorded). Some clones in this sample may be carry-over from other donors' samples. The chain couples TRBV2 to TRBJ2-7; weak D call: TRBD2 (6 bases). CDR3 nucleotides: TGTGCCAGCAGTGATTTGGGCGGGGCCTACGAGCAGTACTTC. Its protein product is CASSDLGGAYEQYF. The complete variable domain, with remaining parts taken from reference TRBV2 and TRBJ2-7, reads EPEVTQTPSHQVTQMGQEVILRCVPISNHLYFYWYRQILGQKVEFLVSFYNNEISEKSEIFDDQFSVERPDGSNFTLKIRSTKLEDSAMYFCASSDLGGAYEQYFGPGTRLTVT.